Listed below are T cell receptor beta chains from one sample, sequenced in a study of spatial heterogeneity in lung cancer. TCRdb analysed the 5' RACE reads with MiXCR anew, one entry per CDR3 protein. In the table there are just over 70,000 distinct CDR3 sequences, 8% to 9.5% of which are singletons. The sample was PBMCs, taken at follow-up. Receptors originate from a female donor with early-stage non-small cell lung cancer. CDR3s leave out the opening cysteine and the closing phenylalanine or tryptophan. D genes are given only for firm matches. A row's size may be missing; if present it is once, few, many or a size class.

clone size | D gene | V gene | CDR3 protein
NA | NA | TRBV18 | ASSPPGGFTEAF
NA | NA | TRBV20-1 | SASKGSRFSYEQY
many | NA | TRBV7-2 | ASSPRLRETQY
many | NA | TRBV14 | ASNGYTGELF
many | TRBD1 | TRBV12-3/TRBV12-4 | ASTRDRRNQPQH
many | NA | TRBV20-1 | SARDQDTQY
many | NA | TRBV2 | ASSESTFLSGANVLT
many | TRBD2 | TRBV7-2 | ASRTRTSGNHEQF
few | NA | TRBV3-1 | ASSHWTVLSGNTIY
many | NA | TRBV19 | ASSIGQLYEQY
few | NA | TRBV6-5 | ASKTDGASYEQY
NA | TRBD1 | TRBV11-2 | ASSSRTGNEKLF
few | NA | TRBV19 | ASSIRLENYGYT
many | NA | TRBV25-1 | ASTPRDRYGYT
many | TRBD2 | TRBV12-3/TRBV12-4 | ASSLAGAGELF
few | TRBD1 | TRBV20-1 | SARQGVGQPQH
NA | NA | TRBV3-1 | ASSLRGFEKLF
NA | NA | TRBV10-1 | ASKKTADGELF
few | NA | TRBV4-1 | ASSLDGAWGQY
many | NA | TRBV28 | ASSWTALGNEQF
few | NA | TRBV7-9 | ASSQSETQY
many | NA | TRBV5-1 | ASSLDLPESSYNEQF
many | NA | TRBV29-1 | SVNTEAF
many | TRBD2 | TRBV10-3 | AITGLAGTDTQY
NA | NA | TRBV6-5 | ASSYLHEQY
many | TRBD2 | TRBV7-6 | ASSPEAGVDNEQF
NA | NA | TRBV5-1 | ASSLAGTGEEKLF
many | NA | TRBV12-3/TRBV12-4 | ASVTGATDTQY
many | NA | TRBV7-9 | ASSLDDQETQY
many | NA | TRBV2 | ASRLAVRGF
NA | NA | TRBV3-1 | ASSLPGETQY
many | NA | TRBV3-1 | ASSPGWEQY
NA | NA | TRBV10-3 | AIMMGLSYEQY
many | TRBD2 | TRBV6-5 | ASRPWDYQSSYNEQF
many | TRBD2 | TRBV3-1 | ASSFSGRPDTQY
many | NA | TRBV28 | ASSLPGVGADTQY
few | NA | TRBV19 | ASNGFSNQPQH
many | TRBD2 | TRBV29-1 | SVEKADSGGRDEQF
NA | TRBD2 | TRBV15 | ATSSLAGSYNEQF
many | NA | TRBV7-8 | ASSSPLRGFADTQY
once | NA | TRBV7-9 | ASSLVALTQY